The next 21 T cell receptor beta chains were all read from a single sample in a study of T cell changes during pregnancy in multiple sclerosis. The repertoire was sequenced with immunoSEQ multiplex PCR; TCRdb's copy has only in-frame clones and lacks some. This sample yields some 66,000 clones, of which more than 85% are seen a single time; about 5.8% belongs to the top ten. The material sequenced was CD8+ T cells from peripheral blood mononuclear cells, taken before pregnancy. These receptors were taken from a female donor with multiple sclerosis, enrolled in a pregnancy study.

On this clone: The conserved closing phenylalanine or tryptophan is absent in this CDR3, likely reflecting a read error. It is unclear where the CDR3 begins or ends on the DNA, so no DNA is shown, and the CDR3 is as TCRdb lists it. The V call is TRBV5-5, the J call TRBJ1-1; no check of the table's D call, TRBD1, against the DNA was made. The CDR3 adds up to 13 amino acids, both ends counted. In germline, CDR1 is SGHKS, CDR2 YYEKEE (reference sequence). The chain's CDR3 is CASSPPGQGSGLL.

The rearrangement uses TRBV7-9 and TRBJ1-6, with TRBD1 matching 8 bases. Germline V gene sequence: CDR1 SEHNR, CDR2 FQNEAQ (reference sequence). The CDR3 sequence is 14 residues long. The ends lost 5 bases at V and 10 bases at J; junction bases unmatched: 7. The CDR3 is CASSNGQGGSPLHF. The CDR3 nucleotides are TGTGCCAGCAGCAACGGACAGGGTGGCTCACCCCTCCACTTT.

This chain connects TRBV7-9 to TRBJ2-3; D call uncertain. Per germline, CDR1 SEHNR and CDR2 FQNEAQ (reference sequence). This CDR3 region has 13 residues. Trimming stripped 9 bases from V and 1 base from J, with 11 bases between. The CDR3 reads CASGVGGTDTQYF. CDR3 nucleotide sequence: TGTGCCAGTGGCGTCGGAGGCACAGATACGCAGTATTTT.

CDR3 DNA: TGTGCCAGCAGTTCCCAGGGGGGAAGCAATCAGCCCCAGCATTTT. Translated, it gives CASSSQGGSNQPQHF. The chain employs TRBV6-5 and TRBJ1-5; TRBD1 matches 7 bases. The germline V gene has CDR1 MNHEY and CDR2 SVGAGI. This CDR3 spans 15 amino acids. The V segment lost 4 bases and the J segment 1 base; nucleotides outside the gene matches: 4.

The genes are TRBV21-1 and TRBJ2-7; TRBD1 is the table's D call, not checked against the DNA. TRBV21-1 is described as a pseudogene. There are 14 residues in the CDR3. The CDR3 coding sequence is TGTGCCAGCAGCAAAGTTGACAGGCGTCACGAGCAGTACTTC. As protein: CASSKVDRRHEQYF.

The chain carries TRBV9 and TRBJ1-6; perhaps TRBD1 as D (5 bases). The length of the CDR3 is 14 residues. V dropped 1 base and J dropped 5 bases, with 7 bases sitting between them. Germline loops: CDR1 SGDLS, CDR2 YYNGEE. The CDR3 protein is CASSVTGDNSPLHF. CDR3 DNA sequence: TGTGCCAGCAGCGTAACGGGGGATAATTCACCCCTCCACTTT.

This clone was seen just once. The chain uses TRBV7-9 and TRBJ2-3; no definite D call. In germline, CDR1 is SEHNR, CDR2 FQNEAQ (reference sequence). This CDR3 spans 14 amino acids. Trimming shortened V by 2 bases and J by 0 bases, and 6 bases separated the two germline ends. The CDR3 nucleotides read TGTGCCAGCAGCTTAATAGCTAGCACAGATACGCAGTATTTT. Its protein is CASSLIASTDTQYF.

The rearrangement links TRBV13 to TRBJ2-7; D call uncertain. V shed 0 bases and J shed 7 bases, with 7 bases lying between them. CDR1 PRHDT and CDR2 FYEKMQ come from the germline V gene (reference sequence). The CDR3 length is 12 residues. CDR3 region: CASSLGRGEQYF. As DNA, the CDR3 is TGTGCCAGCAGCTTAGGGAGAGGAGAGCAGTACTTC.

V and J are TRBV14 and TRBJ1-2; D may be TRBD1 (6 bases). Looked up from germline, CDR1 is SGHDN and CDR2 is FVKESK. The CDR3 consists of 13 residues. With 5 bases removed from V and 4 bases from J, the gap between germline ends came to 11 bases. This CDR3 reads CASSDTGFYGYTF. The CDR3 DNA follows: TGTGCCAGCAGCGATACAGGGTTCTATGGCTACACCTTC. The whole variable domain, filled in from reference TRBV14 and TRBJ1-2, reads EAGVTQFPSHSVIEKGQTVTLRCDPISGHDNLYWYRRVMGKEIKFLLHFVKESKQDESGMPNNRFLAERTGGTYSTLKVQPAELEDSGVYFCASSDTGFYGYTFGSGTRLTVV.

The genes are TRBV5-6 and TRBJ1-4, with D perhaps matching TRBD1 (5 bases). The CDR3 runs to 14 residues. Germline CDR1 and CDR2: SGHDT and YYEEEE. V lost 0 bases and J lost 6, with 9 bases in between. Here the CDR3 reads CASSLATDYEKLFF. Here the CDR3 DNA reads TGTGCCAGCAGCTTGGCGACAGACTATGAAAAACTGTTTTTT. The full variable domain, in which reference TRBV5-6 and TRBJ1-4 provide the parts outside the CDR3, is DAGVTQSPTHLIKTRGQQVTLRCSPKSGHDTVSWYQQALGQGPQFIFQYYEEEERQRGNFPDRFSGHQFPNYSSELNVNALLLGDSALYLCASSLATDYEKLFFGSGTQLSVL.

The genes are TRBV9 and TRBJ2-2, with 7 bases that match TRBD2. Unmatched junction bases numbered 0, after V lost 6 bases and J lost 1 base. The CDR3 contains 13 residues. Germline CDR1 is SGDLS and CDR2 is YYNGEE. In nucleotides, the CDR3 is TGTGCCAGCACTAGCGGGAACACCGGGGAGCTGTTTTTT. Encoded protein: CASTSGNTGELFF.

This chain joins TRBV15 and TRBJ2-5; D possibly corresponds to TRBD2 (6 bases). Germline V CDR1 and CDR2: LNHNV, YYDKDF (reference sequence). Trimming left V 1 base short and J 3 bases short, with 12 bases between. This CDR3 is built from 15 residues. CDR3 region: CATSRGIGGKETQYF. The CDR3 DNA follows: TGTGCCACCAGCAGAGGTATTGGGGGGAAAGAGACCCAGTACTTC.

This chain joins TRBV5-6 and TRBJ2-3; maybe TRBD1 (6 bases). V was clipped by 3 bases and J by 5 bases, with 10 bases between them. There are 13 residues in the CDR3. The germline V gene encodes CDR1 SGHDT and CDR2 YYEEEE. The CDR3 sequence: CASSSYREDTQYF. In nucleotides, the CDR3 is TGTGCCAGCAGCTCGTACAGGGAAGATACGCAGTATTTT. Full variable domain (rest looked up from reference TRBV5-6 and TRBJ2-3): DAGVTQSPTHLIKTRGQQVTLRCSPKSGHDTVSWYQQALGQGPQFIFQYYEEEERQRGNFPDRFSGHQFPNYSSELNVNALLLGDSALYLCASSSYREDTQYFGPGTRLTVL.

The J gene is TRBJ2-7, the V gene TRBV27, with 7 bases lining up with TRBD1. Germline V gene sequence: CDR1 MNHEY, CDR2 SMNVEV (reference sequence). With V trimmed by 5 bases and J by 4 bases, 8 bases remained unmatched. The CDR3 runs 14 residues. The CDR3 DNA sequence: TGTGCCAGCAGTCGACCAGGGGGTACGTACGAGCAGTACTTC. The encoded protein is CASSRPGGTYEQYF.

The rearrangement links TRBV5-6 to TRBJ1-5, with D maybe TRBD1 (6 bases). The CDR3 is 14 residues long. Trimming pared 2 bases from V and 6 bases from J, leaving 12 bases between. Germline lookup yields CDR1 SGHDT and CDR2 YYEEEE. As DNA, the CDR3 is TGTGCCAGCAGCTTTGGGCAGGGGCCTCAGCCCCAGCATTTT. Translation: CASSFGQGPQPQHF.

The chain has TRBV9 and TRBJ2-3; 7 bases match TRBD1. CDR1 is SGDLS and CDR2 is YYNGEE in the germline V gene. V lost 3 bases to trimming and J lost 3 bases; unmatched junction nucleotides: 4. The CDR3 extends over 14 amino acids. The CDR3 protein is CASSGRQGTDTQYF. The CDR3 region has the DNA TGTGCCAGCAGCGGACGACAGGGAACAGATACGCAGTATTTT.

The chain employs TRBV25-1 and TRBJ2-5; tentatively, D is TRBD2 (5 bases). Trimming removed 0 bases from V and 2 bases from J, with 13 bases in between. This CDR3 has 16 residues. CDR1 is MGHDK and CDR2 is SYGVNS in the germline V gene. The CDR3 is CASSEYETTDQETQYF. CDR3 DNA: TGTGCCAGCAGTGAATACGAGACTACCGATCAAGAGACCCAGTACTTC. The full variable domain, with the rest looked up from reference TRBV25-1 and TRBJ2-5, is EADIYQTPRYLVIGTGKKITLECSQTMGHDKMYWYQQDPGMELHLIHYSYGVNSTEKGDLSSESTVSRIRTEHFPLTLESARPSHTSQYLCASSEYETTDQETQYFGPGTRLLVL.

The V gene is TRBV9, the J gene TRBJ2-1; 9 bases align to TRBD2. Germline trimming cut 3 bases from V and 9 bases from J; bases unmatched to any gene: 7. CDR3 length: 14 residues. CDR1 and CDR2 (germline): SGDLS, YYNGEE. The CDR3 DNA reads as TGTGCCAGCAGCGCATCCATAGCGGGGGCTGAGCAGTTCTTC. This encodes CASSASIAGAEQFF.

The chain employs TRBV19 and TRBJ1-2, with D unclear. This CDR3 comprises 12 residues. Germline V gene data show CDR1 as LNHDA and CDR2 as SQIVND (reference sequence). The V and J ends lost 8 bases and 7 bases respectively, with 14 bases between them. In nucleotides, the CDR3 is TGTGCCAGTGAGCACCCAGAGGGTGGCTACACCTTC. Its translation is CASEHPEGGYTF.

The J gene is TRBJ1-1, the V gene TRBV4-1; D perhaps matches TRBD1 (5 bases). This CDR3 is 17 amino acids long. From germline, CDR1 is MGHRA and CDR2 YSYEKL. Trimming stripped 0 bases from V and 0 bases from J, with 14 bases between. Here the CDR3 DNA reads TGCGCCAGCAGCCAAGATAGCCAGGGCCTAATGAACACTGAAGCTTTCTTT. Translating it yields CASSQDSQGLMNTEAFF.

Comment on this clone: The same CDR3 is also encoded by other DNA sequences in this sample. For the CDR3, the DNA is TGTGCCAGCAGCAGTACAGAGACCCTTTCCTACGAGCAGTACTTC. This codes for CASSSTETLSYEQYF. The chain carries TRBV13 and TRBJ2-7, with unresolved D. V lost 5 bases and J lost 1, with 15 bases in between. The CDR3 extends over 15 amino acids. CDR1 is PRHDT, CDR2 FYEKMQ, per germline (reference sequence).